The 6 T cell receptor beta chains reported below all come from one sample, sequenced in a study of long-term antiretroviral therapy in people with HIV. Survey-level resolution applied to immunoSEQ assay v3.0. TCRdb's copy holds only in-frame clones and misses some; the assay was immunoSEQ multiplex PCR. The sample consists of 21,000 or so clones, roughly 80% of them appearing once. The sample in question was unsorted PBMCs, obtained 0.3 years after starting antiretroviral therapy. Source of these receptors: a man aged 45-60 years with HIV.

The chain combines TRBV28 with TRBJ1-3; D gene ambiguous. V was cut by 3 bases and J by 0 bases, with 9 bases left in between. The CDR3 consists of 15 residues. Germline V gene data show CDR1 as MDHEN and CDR2 as SYDVKM. The CDR3 loop reads CASSFPQNSGNTIYF. In nucleotides, the CDR3 is TGTGCCAGCAGTTTTCCCCAAAACTCTGGAAACACCATATATTTT.

This rearrangement joins TRBV29-1 to TRBJ2-2, with no clear D. There are 13 residues in the CDR3. V was shortened by 4 bases and J by 2 bases, with 8 bases between the two germline ends. CDR1 is SQVTM and CDR2 is ANQGSEA in the germline V gene. DNA of the CDR3: TGCAGCGTTGTCGTAGATAACACCGGGGAGCTGTTTTTT. The encoded protein is CSVVVDNTGELFF.

V usage is TRBV11-2 and J usage is TRBJ2-7; TRBD1 matches 8 bases. V was pared by 3 bases and J by 4 bases, with 2 bases of the junction left unmatched. The germline V gene encodes CDR1 SGHAT and CDR2 FQNNGV. The CDR3 has 13 amino acids. This CDR3 reads CASSLGDRYEQYF. The CDR3, as DNA: TGTGCCAGCAGCTTGGGGGACAGGTACGAGCAGTACTTC.

CDR3 in DNA: TGTGCCTTGTCGATCTGGGCGACTAGCGGGATTCATGAGCAGTTCTTC. It translates to CALSIWATSGIHEQFF. The chain links TRBV30 to TRBJ2-1, with 11 bases lining up with TRBD2. The CDR3 totals 16 residues. With 7 bases clipped from V and 8 bases from J, the junction kept 16 bases outside the gene matches. Germline values: CDR1 GTSNPN, CDR2 SVGIG (reference sequence).

V usage is TRBV11-3 and J usage is TRBJ2-7; 7 positions agree with TRBD1. V lost 5 bases to trimming and J lost 6 bases; unmatched junction nucleotides: 13. Germline CDR1 is SGHNT and CDR2 is YENEEA. CDR3 length: 15 residues. Written as DNA, the CDR3 is TGTGCCAGCAGCGTGCAGGACAGGTTTTCCCTCGAGCAGTACTTC. Protein product: CASSVQDRFSLEQYF.

This CDR3 reads CASSGQGQETQYF. CDR3 nucleotides: TGTGCCAGCAGCGGACAGGGCCAAGAGACCCAGTACTTC. The V call is TRBV25-1, the J call TRBJ2-5, with 8 bases that match TRBD1. The germline V gene encodes CDR1 MGHDK and CDR2 SYGVNS. The CDR3 contains 13 residues. After removal of 6 bases from V and 1 base from J, the junction contained 1 base not matched to a gene.